There are a few counts of the clone carrying this T cell receptor (beta chain). This specimen comes from a study of T cells in localized non-small cell lung cancer. This table comes from immunoSEQ multiplex PCR, and its TCRdb copy is limited to in-frame clones, with some not included. This sample has around 28,000 clones, with 94% found just once. The TCR originated in a woman between 35 and 75 years old with stage I lung adenocarcinoma. The sequencing here drew on peripheral blood, taken before any cancer treatment.

CDR3 amino acids: CASRGTGTPLHF. CDR3 DNA: TGTGCCAGCAGGGGGACCGGGACTCCCCTCCACTTT. V and J are TRBV2 and TRBJ1-6; D is possibly TRBD1 (5 bases). CDR3 length: 12 residues. Per the germline V gene, CDR1 is SNHLY and CDR2 is FYNNEI. Trimming stripped 6 bases from V and 13 bases from J, with 13 bases between. Looking up the rest from reference TRBV2 and TRBJ1-6 gives the full variable domain: EPEVTQTPSHQVTQMGQEVILRCVPISNHLYFYWYRQILGQKVEFLVSFYNNEISEKSEIFDDQFSVERPDGSNFTLKIRSTKLEDSAMYFCASRGTGTPLHFGNGTRLTVT.